Detailed here is one T cell receptor (beta chain). Its antigen is currently unknown. The data derive from a study of identical twins. Overall study findings and caveats: With abundant cord blood beta clonotypes, insertions were fewer; memory repertoires showed no such pattern.

MiXCR, applied by TCRdb to the 5' RACE reads, yields one record per CDR3 protein. The sample has 700,000 or so distinct CDR3 sequences, around 8.6% seen once. The V segment lost 0 bases and the J segment 1 base; nucleotides outside the gene matches: 5. From germline, CDR1 is SGHDT and CDR2 YYEEEE. The CDR3 totals 16 residues. The same data also went into a second study, on yellow fever vaccine responses in identical twins.

This chain links TRBV5-6 with TRBJ2-3; 7 positions match TRBD2. Material for sequencing was PBMCs. The sequence came from a woman aged 18-29 years in good health. CDR3 in amino acids: CASSLVEGRGTDTQYF. DNA of the CDR3: TGTGCCAGCAGCTTGGTAGAAGGGAGGGGCACAGATACGCAGTATTTT.